One sample yielded the 10 T cell receptor beta chains listed below, sequenced in a study of spatial heterogeneity in lung cancer. One entry per CDR3 protein, called by TCRdb with MiXCR from the 5' RACE reads. The sample consists of 5,500 to 8,000 distinct CDR3 sequences, around 5.8% of them appearing once. Time point denoted: sample taken at primary tumor resection. The input material, whole RNA from tumor, nontumor lung or frozen PBMC, was sequenced unsorted. Sequenced here: normal lung tissue next to the tumor, sampled at surgery. Receptor source: a female donor with early-stage non-small cell lung cancer.

This clonotype was detected ten times or more. This sequence joins TRBV4-2 and TRBJ2-7; no clear D. Germline V gives CDR1 LGHNA, CDR2 YNFKEQ. Trimming shortened V by 0 bases and J by 4 bases, and 10 bases separated the two germline ends. The CDR3 consists of 14 residues. The CDR3 protein is CASSQDQIAYEQYF. The CDR3 bases are TGTGCCAGCAGCCAAGATCAGATCGCTTACGAGCAGTACTTC.

This clonotype was counted at least ten times. The chain joins TRBV24-1 to TRBJ2-1; no clear D. The V gene's germline CDR1 is KGHDR and CDR2 SFDVKD. V lost 3 bases, J lost 9 bases, and 5 bases lay in between. The CDR3 totals 11 residues. Written as DNA, the CDR3 is TGTGCCACCAGTGATCTTAGTGAGCAGTTCTTC. Translated, it gives CATSDLSEQFF.

This clonotype appeared many times. The J gene is TRBJ2-2, the V gene TRBV10-2; TRBD2 matches 8 bases. The CDR3 is 14 amino acids. The junction had 2 bases not matched to a gene; V was cut back by 8 bases and J by 0 bases. Germline CDR1 reads WSHSY; CDR2 reads SAAADI. CDR3 amino acids: CASLGLANTGELFF. CDR3 coding DNA: TGCGCCAGCTTGGGACTAGCGAACACCGGGGAGCTGTTTTTT.

This clonotype was detected many times. This chain joins TRBV6-7 and TRBJ2-7, with D perhaps matching TRBD1 or TRBD2 (5 bases each). TRBV6-7 is an ORF, with its function uncertain. The CDR3 loop spans 18 amino acids. Trimming pared 0 bases from V and 4 bases from J, leaving 22 bases between. The DNA for the CDR3 is TGTGCCAGCAGTTACTCGTTAAGGGGTCCGGAGGACTCTTACGAGCAGTACTTC. Translating it yields CASSYSLRGPEDSYEQYF.

In this sample, this clonotype is medium-sized. This sequence joins TRBV5-1 and TRBJ2-1; D ambiguous. Germline lookup yields CDR1 SGHRS and CDR2 YFSETQ. The V end lost 1 base, the J end lost 3 bases, and 8 bases lay between the germline ends. CDR3 length: 14 residues. DNA of the CDR3: TGCGCCAGCAGCTTGACGGCATACTACAATGAGCAGTTCTTC. This gives the protein CASSLTAYYNEQFF.

In the case of this clonotype: Just one base apart from a much larger clone, this may be a read error. The V and J genes are TRBV2 and TRBJ2-1; 11 positions agree with TRBD1. Germline V lookup: CDR1 SNHLY, CDR2 FYNNEI. The CDR3 consists of 15 residues. As DNA, the CDR3 is TGTGCCAGCAGTGAGGACAGGGGGCAATACAGTGAGCAGTTCTTC. Protein product: CASSEDRGQYSEQFF.

This clonotype came up many times. The V and J genes are TRBV30 and TRBJ2-1, with D perhaps matching TRBD1 or TRBD2 (6 bases each). Germline CDR1 and CDR2: GTSNPN and SVGIG (reference sequence). The V end lost 3 bases, the J end lost 7 bases, and 19 bases lay between the germline ends. The CDR3 totals 15 residues. The CDR3 DNA reads TGTGCCTGGAGAGGGGGGAGACAGGAGTGGAATGAGCAGTTCTTC. It codes for CAWRGGRQEWNEQFF.

In its sample, this clonotype ranks as medium-sized. V gene TRBV10-3 combines with J gene TRBJ2-7; D might be TRBD2 (5 bases). The CDR3 runs 14 residues. Trimming shortened V by 10 bases and J by 0 bases, and 16 bases separated the two germline ends. Germline lookup yields CDR1 ENHRY and CDR2 SYGVKD. The CDR3, as DNA: TGTGCCACCGAGGAGAGGGCGAGCTCCTACGAGCAGTACTTC. Encoded protein: CATEERASSYEQYF.

Details on this clonotype: A much bigger clone sits one base away, suggesting this may be a read error. This chain joins TRBV6-5 and TRBJ2-2; TRBD2 matches 8 bases. Germline CDR1 and CDR2: MNHEY and SVGAGI. This CDR3 comprises 16 residues. The CDR3 nucleotides are TGTGTCAGCAGTTACGGAGCGGGAGCGAACACCGGGGAGCTGTTTTTT. Its protein product is CVSSYGAGANTGELFF.

Relative to its sample, this clonotype is medium-sized. CDR3 coding DNA: TGCAGTGCCCCCGTCGGGCTAGCGGGGGTCAATTACAATGAGCAGTTCTTC. Translating it yields CSAPVGLAGVNYNEQFF. The chain combines TRBV20-1 with TRBJ2-1; 10 bases align to TRBD2. The CDR3 has 17 amino acids. The V gene end was trimmed by 6 bases and the J gene end by 4 bases; junction bases not matched to a gene: 15. Looked up from germline, CDR1 is DFQATT and CDR2 is SNEGSKA (reference sequence).